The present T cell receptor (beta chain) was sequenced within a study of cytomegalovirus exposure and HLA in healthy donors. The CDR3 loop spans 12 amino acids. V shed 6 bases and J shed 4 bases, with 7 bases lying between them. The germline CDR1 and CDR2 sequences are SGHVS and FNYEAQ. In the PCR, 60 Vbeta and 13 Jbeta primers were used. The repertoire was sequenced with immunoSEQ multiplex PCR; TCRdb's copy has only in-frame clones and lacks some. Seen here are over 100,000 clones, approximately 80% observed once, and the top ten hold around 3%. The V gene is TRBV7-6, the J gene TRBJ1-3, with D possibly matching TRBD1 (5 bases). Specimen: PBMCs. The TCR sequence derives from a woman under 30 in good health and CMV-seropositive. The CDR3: CASSNRGNTIYF. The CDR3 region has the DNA TGTGCCAGCAGTAACAGGGGAAACACCATATATTTT.